Shown below are 6 T cell receptor beta chains from a single sample sequenced in a study of blood T cell repertoires in COVID-19. The repertoire was sequenced with immunoSEQ multiplex PCR; TCRdb's copy has only in-frame clones and lacks some. The repertoire holds more than 95,000 clones, with around 82% as singletons. Sequencing used peripheral blood. These receptors were obtained from a man in his sixties with acute or convalescent COVID-19.

CDR3 sequence (DNA): TGTGCCAGCAGCGGACAGGTGAACACTGAAGCTTTCTTT. Translated: CASSGQVNTEAFF. V gene TRBV6-6 combines with J gene TRBJ1-1; 7 nucleotides agree with TRBD1. Per germline, CDR1 MNHNY and CDR2 SVGAGI (reference sequence). The ends lost 6 bases at V and 0 bases at J; junction bases unmatched: 1. The CDR3 loop spans 13 amino acids.

V is TRBV18 and J is TRBJ1-2, with 7 nucleotides matching TRBD1. V gave up 3 bases and J gave up 5 bases; unmatched junction bases: 9. Germline-derived CDR1 and CDR2 are KGHSH and LQKENI. CDR3 length equals 15 residues. CDR3 sequence (DNA): TGTGCCAGCTCACCCGGACAGGCGCTAGCGTATGGCTACACCTTC. Protein product: CASSPGQALAYGYTF.

V is TRBV6-2 or TRBV6-3 and J is TRBJ2-1; 13 nucleotides match TRBD2. The CDR3 sequence is 18 residues long. The germline V gene has CDR1 MNHEY and CDR2 SVGEGT. V gave up 6 bases and J gave up 2 bases; unmatched junction bases: 10. The CDR3 loop reads CASSRGLAGSGAYNEQFF. In nucleotides, the CDR3 is TGTGCCAGCAGCCGGGGACTAGCGGGGAGTGGGGCCTACAATGAGCAGTTCTTC.

The V gene is TRBV5-1, the J gene TRBJ2-7; 7 nucleotides agree with TRBD1. This CDR3 is built from 15 residues. Trimming at V came to 0 bases and at J to 2 bases, leaving 5 bases not matched to a gene. Germline V gene sequence: CDR1 SGHRS, CDR2 YFSETQ. Written as DNA, the CDR3 is TGCGCCAGCAGCTTGGGGGGGACAGCTCCCTACGAGCAGTACTTC. Residues: CASSLGGTAPYEQYF.

The V gene is TRBV5-1, the J gene TRBJ1-4, with a possible D match to TRBD1 (6 bases). This CDR3 spans 16 amino acids. V was shortened by 4 bases and J by 0 bases, with 13 bases between the two germline ends. Germline CDR1 and CDR2: SGHRS and YFSETQ. The CDR3 coding sequence is TGCGCCAGCAGCGGAACAGGGACCGCAACTAATGAAAAACTGTTTTTT. Translation: CASSGTGTATNEKLFF.

The genes are TRBV28 and TRBJ2-2; D perhaps matches TRBD2 (5 bases). Trimming stripped 3 bases from V and 8 bases from J, with 13 bases between. Germline CDR1 reads MDHEN; CDR2 reads SYDVKM. CDR3 length equals 14 residues. This CDR3 reads CASSLSPGDGELFF. In DNA, the CDR3 is TGTGCCAGCAGTTTGTCTCCCGGGGATGGGGAGCTGTTTTTT.